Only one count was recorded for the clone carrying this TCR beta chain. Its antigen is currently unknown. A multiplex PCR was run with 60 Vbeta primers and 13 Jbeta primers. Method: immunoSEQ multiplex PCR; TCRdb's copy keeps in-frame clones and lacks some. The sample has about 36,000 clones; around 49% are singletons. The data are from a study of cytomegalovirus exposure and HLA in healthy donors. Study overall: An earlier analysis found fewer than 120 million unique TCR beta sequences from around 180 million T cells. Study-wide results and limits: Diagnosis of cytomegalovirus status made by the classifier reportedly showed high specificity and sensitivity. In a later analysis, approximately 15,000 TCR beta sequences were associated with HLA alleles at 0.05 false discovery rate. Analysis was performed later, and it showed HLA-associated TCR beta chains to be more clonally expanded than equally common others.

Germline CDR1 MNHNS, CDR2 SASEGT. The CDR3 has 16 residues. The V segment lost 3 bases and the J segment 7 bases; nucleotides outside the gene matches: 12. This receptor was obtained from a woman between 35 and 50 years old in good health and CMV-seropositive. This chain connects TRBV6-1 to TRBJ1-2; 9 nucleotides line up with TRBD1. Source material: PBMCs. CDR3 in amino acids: CASSELPPGTGTGYTF. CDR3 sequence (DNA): TGTGCCAGCAGTGAGCTACCCCCCGGGACAGGGACTGGCTACACCTTC.